The present TCR beta chain was sequenced within a study of cytomegalovirus exposure and HLA in healthy donors. This clone was seen a single time. Its antigen is still unknown. V trimming: 5 bases; J trimming: 6 bases; junction bases outside the gene matches: 6. The CDR3 totals 14 residues. Per germline, CDR1 ENHRY and CDR2 SYGVKD. The PCR contained 60 Vbeta and 13 Jbeta primers. Data came from immunoSEQ multiplex PCR; TCRdb stores just in-frame clones and leaves some out. This table has 150,000 to 200,000 clones, 60% to 80% appearing once. The study's findings and limits: Most of the TCR beta V segments (in an earlier analysis) were productive either about 90% or about 30% of the time. Most TCR sequences were rare, but some public TCRs occurred in many donors. The study flagged some 170 TCR beta chains as cytomegalovirus-associated.

The chain couples TRBV10-3 to TRBJ1-5; 8 bases line up with TRBD1. The sequenced sample consisted of PBMCs. The clonotype was recovered from a man aged 45-60 years in good health and CMV-seropositive. CDR3 region: CAISLDRGGQPQHF. Here the CDR3 DNA reads TGTGCCATCAGTCTTGACAGGGGTGGTCAGCCCCAGCATTTT.